The 4 T cell receptor beta chains below come from one sample, sequenced in a study of CD8 T cells in ankylosing spondylitis. Study observations and caveats: Seemingly distinctive of ankylosing spondylitis blood was a TCR beta motif formed by eight highly homologous variants.

TCRdb redid the calling of the 5' RACE reads with MiXCR, one entry per CDR3 protein. The profile covers about 390,000 distinct CDR3 sequences, with about 22% appearing a single time and about 15% taken by the ten largest. Their antigens remain unidentified. Sequencing input: blood, either unsorted or a sorted T cell fraction (not recorded which). These receptors were obtained from a male donor with ankylosing spondylitis.

This clonotype showed up just a few times. The V call is TRBV7-9, the J call TRBJ2-2, with D perhaps TRBD1 (6 bases). The V and J ends lost 3 bases and 4 bases respectively, with 15 bases between them. The CDR3 consists of 16 residues. From germline, CDR1 is SEHNR and CDR2 FQNEAQ (reference sequence). CDR3 sequence (DNA): TGTGCCAGCAGCTTCCTGAGCCCAGGGGTCACCGGGGAGCTGTTTTTT. Protein: CASSFLSPGVTGELFF.

This clonotype was seen a handful of times. V is TRBV30 and J is TRBJ2-2, with 7 bases matching TRBD2. Germline V gene lookup returns CDR1 GTSNPN and CDR2 SVGIG (reference sequence). The J segment lost 5 bases and the V segment lost 4 bases, leaving 7 bases of the junction unmatched. The CDR3 has 14 residues. The CDR3 spells CAWKGLAETGELFF. In DNA, the CDR3 is TGTGCCTGGAAAGGGCTAGCGGAGACCGGGGAGCTGTTTTTT.

This clonotype was counted a few times. This rearrangement joins TRBV9 to TRBJ2-1; no reliable D call. The CDR3 covers 12 residues. The V and J ends lost 1 base and 10 bases respectively, with 9 bases between them. Germline V gene data show CDR1 as SGDLS and CDR2 as YYNGEE. The CDR3 protein is CASSVHFGEQFF. For the CDR3, the DNA is TGTGCCAGCAGCGTACATTTTGGAGAGCAGTTCTTC.

The rearrangement uses TRBV19 and TRBJ2-7; no reliable D call. This CDR3 contains 13 residues. Germline V CDR1 and CDR2: LNHDA, SQIVND (reference sequence). The V end was cut by 6 bases, the J end by 7 bases, with 16 bases between. This CDR3 is CASSSTGYGEQYF. The CDR3 DNA is TGTGCCAGTAGCAGTACCGGGTATGGGGAGCAGTACTTC.